This T cell receptor (beta chain) comes out of a study of shared clonotypes between healthy human individuals (dated by TCRdb to 2018 to 2021). Turning to the overall study: The cohort included three men and a couple of women between 18 and 49 years of age. For each donor, CD4 naive and CD4 memory were each run on three plates, CD8 naive on two plates, and CD8 memory on one plate. Blood TCR repertoires of 5 or 6 healthy adults were deeply sequenced to estimate repertoire size and the extent of clonotype sharing between individuals. To increase sequencing depth and limit assay-specific biases, different laboratories used diverse techniques to prepare libraries and sequence TCR repertoires. Each donor's leukapheresis produced roughly between roughly 0.85 and 9.5 billion PBMCs. What the work shows at the level of the full study, not this receptor alone: Clonotypes shared by all four sorted-subset donors showed higher generation probabilities than non-shared clonotypes. Naive subsets generally had larger estimated clonotype richness than memory subsets. Because the study included a small number of donors, the genetic and exposure-history diversity represented was limited. Sampling was restricted to blood, and TCR repertoires in tissues likely differ from the TCR repertoires found in blood. Rarefaction of sorted-subset datasets indicated incomplete sequencing despite the large sequencing depth. Based on pairwise subsampling, the degree of clonotype sharing among donors was expected to be affected by sequencing depth. Around 5% of naive CD4, 3.5% of naive CD8, approximately 2% of memory CD4, and more than 0.35% of memory CD8 clonotypes were shared across several donors.

Using the deep immunoSEQ assay, TCR CDR3 regions were amplified from genomic DNA by multiplex PCR. Extracted genomic DNA from each cell subset was spread evenly across all wells of several immunoSEQ 96-well plates, with each plate serving as a replicate. For sorted subsets, around 0.2 ug genomic DNA, equal to tens of thousands of T cell genomes, was loaded into each replicate PCR. Purified libraries were measured with a Qubit 3.0 fluorometer, size-checked on a Bioanalyzer 2100, and measured again with the KAPA Library Quantification kit. Each immunoSEQ 96-well plate was sequenced on its own single-read 150-cycle Illumina NextSeq 550 flow cell. Per the authors' processing: The immunoSEQ output contained only junctional sequences without quality scores, so filtering could not match that applied to full-length reads. Sequences were annotated with PyIR, a Python wrapper for IgBLAST v1.9, using IMGT germline references to assign V/J genes and CDR3. Reads were filtered out if the reads had weak V/J assignments (E-value above 1e-6), no CDR3, stop codons, out-of-frame junctions, or ambiguous translated residues. V3J clonotypes were defined as sequences sharing an identical inferred V gene, J gene, and CDR3 amino acid sequence. Percentage overlap between repertoires was computed as shared unique clonotypes divided by the size of the smaller repertoire. Richness of each repertoire was evaluated using RTK rarefaction, the Chao1 estimator, and Recon v2.1 estimates of unobserved clonotypes. For all TCRbeta clonotypes obtained by the gDNA method from a few donors, generation probabilities were computed with OLGA. The source is immuneACCESS, and TCRdb retained only in-frame sequences with V and J called. Part of the clones is not carried over; for the studies checked, unresolved V genes explain less than half of this, and the remainder is unexplained. The DNA was the basis for D and trimming; V, J and clone size are from that table. Here the sample has 800,000 or so clones; 96% occur a single time. Jointly, the top ten make up around 0.21% of the sample.

With respect to this clone: What antigen it recognizes has not been identified. No much larger clonotype is one base removed from it; base qualities were not supplied.

CD8 naive samples consisted of CD45RO-negative cells that were positively selected for CCR7, yielding a CD45RA+CCR7+ population without TemRA cells. The donors were healthy, HIV-negative adults who had no recently reported acute infections or vaccinations. Every donor was a Caucasian adult living in Nashville, Tennessee, USA. Blood was obtained by leukapheresis, after which PBMCs were separated by Ficoll-Histopaque density gradient centrifugation and cryopreserved in liquid nitrogen vapor phase. Analytical flow cytometry was used to check the purity and quantity of each magnetically sorted T cell population. Genomic DNA was isolated from every sorted fraction and measured by UV absorbance on a Nanodrop 2000c. CDR1 and CDR2, looked up from the germline V gene (reference sequence), are SEHNR and FQNEAQ. The V and J ends are trimmed by 1 base and 4 bases, leaving 10 bases between them. The CDR3 spans 14 residues, from the cysteine through the phenylalanine. The kept DNA is CDR3 alone, 42 bases in frame from the first base.

Recombination joined TRBV7-9 with TRBJ1-2; 5 matching bases give a weak D call of TRBD1. Sequenced: naive CD8+ T cells sorted from blood. The label giving this sample's cell subset or site can be read as: CD45RA+CCR7+. This TCR was recovered from a man aged 25 to 40 in good health. The CDR3 has the sequence CASSLGGDLYGYTF. In nucleotides, the sequence is TGTGCCAGCAGCTTAGGGGGGGACCTCTATGGCTACACCTTC.